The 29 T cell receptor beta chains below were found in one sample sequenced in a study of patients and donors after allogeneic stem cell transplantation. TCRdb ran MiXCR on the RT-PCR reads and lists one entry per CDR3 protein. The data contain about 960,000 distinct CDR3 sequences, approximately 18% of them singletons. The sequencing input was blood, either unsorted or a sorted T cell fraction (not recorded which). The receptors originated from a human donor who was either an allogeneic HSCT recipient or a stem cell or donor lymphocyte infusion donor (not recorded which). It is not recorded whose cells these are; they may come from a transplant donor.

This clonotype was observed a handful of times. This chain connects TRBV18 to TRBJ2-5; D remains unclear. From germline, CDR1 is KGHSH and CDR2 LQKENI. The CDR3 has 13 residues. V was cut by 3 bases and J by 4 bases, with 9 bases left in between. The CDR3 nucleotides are TGTGCCAGCTCACCCGAGTTGGGAGAGACCCAGTACTTC. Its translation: CASSPELGETQYF.

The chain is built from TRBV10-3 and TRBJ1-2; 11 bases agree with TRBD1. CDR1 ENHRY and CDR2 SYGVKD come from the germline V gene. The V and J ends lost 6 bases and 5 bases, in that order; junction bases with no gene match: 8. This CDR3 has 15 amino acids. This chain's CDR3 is CAIRPGQGAGYGYTF. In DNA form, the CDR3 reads TGTGCCATCAGACCTGGACAGGGGGCCGGGTATGGCTACACCTTC.

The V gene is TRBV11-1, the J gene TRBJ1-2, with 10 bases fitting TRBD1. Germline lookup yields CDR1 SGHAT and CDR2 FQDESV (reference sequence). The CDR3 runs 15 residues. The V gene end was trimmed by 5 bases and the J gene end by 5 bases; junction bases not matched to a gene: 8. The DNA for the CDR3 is TGTGCCAGCAGCGAAAGGACAGGGGGGTCTTATGGCTACACCTTC. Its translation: CASSERTGGSYGYTF.

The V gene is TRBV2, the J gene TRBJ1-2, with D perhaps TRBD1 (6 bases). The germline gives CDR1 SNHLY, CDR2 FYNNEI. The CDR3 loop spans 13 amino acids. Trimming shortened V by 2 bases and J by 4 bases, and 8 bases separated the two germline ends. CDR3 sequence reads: CASSETGPYGYTF. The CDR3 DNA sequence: TGTGCCAGCAGTGAAACAGGGCCCTATGGCTACACCTTC.

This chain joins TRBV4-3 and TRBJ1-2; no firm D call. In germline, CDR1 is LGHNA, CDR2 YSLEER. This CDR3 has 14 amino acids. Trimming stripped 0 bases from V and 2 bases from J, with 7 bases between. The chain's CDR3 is CASSQDGQNYGYTF. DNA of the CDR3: TGCGCCAGCAGCCAAGATGGGCAGAACTATGGCTACACCTTC.

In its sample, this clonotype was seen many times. For the CDR3, the DNA is TGCGCCAGCAGCTTCCCGGGACAGAAGTCCGGGGAGCTGTTTTTT. Translation: CASSFPGQKSGELFF. This chain uses TRBV5-1 with TRBJ2-2; 7 bases line up with TRBD1. The CDR3 extends over 15 amino acids. J was trimmed by 6 bases and V by 2 bases; bases with no gene match: 7. CDR1 is SGHRS and CDR2 is YFSETQ in the germline V gene.

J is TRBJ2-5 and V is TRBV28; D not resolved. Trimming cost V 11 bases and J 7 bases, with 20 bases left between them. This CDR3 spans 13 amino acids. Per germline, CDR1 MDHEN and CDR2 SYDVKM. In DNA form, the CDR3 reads TGTGCCCTTGGGAATCCGGTAACGGGGACCCAGTACTTC. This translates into CALGNPVTGTQYF.

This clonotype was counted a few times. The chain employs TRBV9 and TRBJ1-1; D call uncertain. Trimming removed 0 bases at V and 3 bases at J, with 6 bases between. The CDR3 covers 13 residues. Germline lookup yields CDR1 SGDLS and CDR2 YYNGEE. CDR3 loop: CASSVGVYTEAFF. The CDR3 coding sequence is TGTGCCAGCAGCGTAGGGGTGTACACTGAAGCTTTCTTT.

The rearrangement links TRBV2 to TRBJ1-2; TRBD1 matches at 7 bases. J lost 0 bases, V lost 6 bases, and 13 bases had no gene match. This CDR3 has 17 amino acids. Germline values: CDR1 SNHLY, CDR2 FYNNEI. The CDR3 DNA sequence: TGTGCCAGCAGACCCGGGACAGCCTTACATTCTAACTATGGCTACACCTTC. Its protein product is CASRPGTALHSNYGYTF.

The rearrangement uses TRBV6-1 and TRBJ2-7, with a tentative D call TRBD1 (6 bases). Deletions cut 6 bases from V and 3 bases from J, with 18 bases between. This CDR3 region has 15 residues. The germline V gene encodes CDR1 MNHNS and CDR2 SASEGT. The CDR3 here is CASSPPKGVSYEQYF. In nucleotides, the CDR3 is TGTGCCAGCAGCCCCCCGAAGGGGGTGAGCTACGAGCAGTACTTC.

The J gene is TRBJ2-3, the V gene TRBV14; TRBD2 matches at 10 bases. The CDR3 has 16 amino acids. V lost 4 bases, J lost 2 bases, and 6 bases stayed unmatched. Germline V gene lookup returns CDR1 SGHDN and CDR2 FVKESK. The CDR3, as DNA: TGTGCCAGCAGCCGCCTAGCGGGAGTGGCCACAGATACGCAGTATTTT. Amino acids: CASSRLAGVATDTQYF.

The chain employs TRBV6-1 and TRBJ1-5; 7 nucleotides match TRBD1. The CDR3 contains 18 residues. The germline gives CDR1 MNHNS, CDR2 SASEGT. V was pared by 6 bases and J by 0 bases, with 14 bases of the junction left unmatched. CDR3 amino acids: CASRPSRTGRLSNQPQHF. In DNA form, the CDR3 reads TGTGCCAGCAGACCTTCCCGGACAGGTCGGCTTAGCAATCAGCCCCAGCATTTT.

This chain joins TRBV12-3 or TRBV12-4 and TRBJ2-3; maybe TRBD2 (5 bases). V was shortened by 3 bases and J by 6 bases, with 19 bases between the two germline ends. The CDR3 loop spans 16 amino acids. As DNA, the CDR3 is TGTGCCAGCAGTTTTTTGGACTTCACTTACGTGGATACGCAGTATTTT. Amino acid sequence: CASSFLDFTYVDTQYF.

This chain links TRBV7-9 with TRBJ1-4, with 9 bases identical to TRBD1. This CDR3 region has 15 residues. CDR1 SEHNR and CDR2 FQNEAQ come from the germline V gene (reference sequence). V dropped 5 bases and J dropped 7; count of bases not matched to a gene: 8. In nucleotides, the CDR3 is TGTGCCAGCAGCCATAACAGGGGGCGAGGTGAAAAACTGTTTTTT. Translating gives CASSHNRGRGEKLFF.

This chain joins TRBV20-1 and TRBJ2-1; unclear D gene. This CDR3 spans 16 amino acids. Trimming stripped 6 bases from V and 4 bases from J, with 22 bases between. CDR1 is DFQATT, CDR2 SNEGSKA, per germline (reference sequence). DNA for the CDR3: TGCAGTGCGCCTAGGGTTGGTAATCTTGTTTACAATGAGCAGTTCTTC. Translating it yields CSAPRVGNLVYNEQFF.

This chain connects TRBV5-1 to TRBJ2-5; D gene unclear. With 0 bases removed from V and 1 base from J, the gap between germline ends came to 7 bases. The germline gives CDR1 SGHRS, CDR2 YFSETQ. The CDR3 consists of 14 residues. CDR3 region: CASSLVWTQETQYF. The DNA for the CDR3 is TGCGCCAGCAGCTTGGTATGGACCCAAGAGACCCAGTACTTC. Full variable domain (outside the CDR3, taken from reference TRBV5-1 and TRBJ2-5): KAGVTQTPRYLIKTRGQQVTLSCSPISGHRSVSWYQQTPGQGLQFLFEYFSETQRNKGNFPGRFSGRQFSNSRSEMNVSTLELGDSALYLCASSLVWTQETQYFGPGTRLLVL.

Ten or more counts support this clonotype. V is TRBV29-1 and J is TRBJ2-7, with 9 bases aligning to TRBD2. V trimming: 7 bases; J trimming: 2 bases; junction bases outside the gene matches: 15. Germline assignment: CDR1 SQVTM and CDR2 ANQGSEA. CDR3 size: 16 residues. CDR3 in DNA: TGCAGCGCCCCAAGTAGGAGCGGGGGGCCGACCTACGAGCAGTACTTC. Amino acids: CSAPSRSGGPTYEQYF.

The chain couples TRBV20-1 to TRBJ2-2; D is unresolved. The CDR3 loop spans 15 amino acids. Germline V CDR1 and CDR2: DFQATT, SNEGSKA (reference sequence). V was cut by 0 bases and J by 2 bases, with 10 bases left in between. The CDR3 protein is CSARDIQRNTGELFF. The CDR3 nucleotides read TGCAGTGCTAGAGATATCCAGCGCAACACCGGGGAGCTGTTTTTT.

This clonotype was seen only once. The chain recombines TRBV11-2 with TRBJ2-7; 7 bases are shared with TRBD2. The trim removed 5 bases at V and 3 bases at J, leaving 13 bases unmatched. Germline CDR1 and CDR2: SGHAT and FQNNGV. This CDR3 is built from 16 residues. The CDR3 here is CASSRTALREDYEQYF. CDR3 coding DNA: TGTGCCAGCAGCCGAACCGCCCTACGGGAGGACTACGAGCAGTACTTC.

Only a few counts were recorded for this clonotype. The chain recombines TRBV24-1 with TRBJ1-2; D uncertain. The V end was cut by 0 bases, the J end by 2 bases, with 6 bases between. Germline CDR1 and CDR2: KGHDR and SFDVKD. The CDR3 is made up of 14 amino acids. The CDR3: CATSDLTENYGYTF. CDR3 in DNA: TGTGCCACCAGTGATTTGACCGAGAACTATGGCTACACCTTC.

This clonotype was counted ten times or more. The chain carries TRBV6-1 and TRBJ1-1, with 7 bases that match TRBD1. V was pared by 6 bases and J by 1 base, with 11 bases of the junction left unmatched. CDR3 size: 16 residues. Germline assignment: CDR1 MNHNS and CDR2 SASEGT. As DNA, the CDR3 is TGTGCCAGCAGGTCTAACTCCGGGACAGCGAACACTGAAGCTTTCTTT. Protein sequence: CASRSNSGTANTEAFF.

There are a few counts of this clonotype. The CDR3 DNA reads as TGTGCCAGCAGCTTGGACAGGGGAAAGATAAATACGCAGTATTTT. Amino acids: CASSLDRGKINTQYF. This chain uses TRBV7-2 with TRBJ2-3; 9 nucleotides agree with TRBD1. The V segment lost 3 bases and the J segment 7 bases; nucleotides outside the gene matches: 8. CDR3 length: 15 residues. The germline V gene encodes CDR1 SGHTA and CDR2 FQGNSA.

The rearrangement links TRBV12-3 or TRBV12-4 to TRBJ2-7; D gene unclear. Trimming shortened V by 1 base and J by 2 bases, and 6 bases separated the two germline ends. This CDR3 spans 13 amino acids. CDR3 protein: CASSLEPPYEQYF. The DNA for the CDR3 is TGTGCCAGCAGTTTAGAACCCCCCTACGAGCAGTACTTC.

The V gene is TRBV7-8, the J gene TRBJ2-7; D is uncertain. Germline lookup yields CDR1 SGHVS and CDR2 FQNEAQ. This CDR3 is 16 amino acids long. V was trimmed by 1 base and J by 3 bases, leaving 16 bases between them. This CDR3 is CASSLVALADNYEQYF. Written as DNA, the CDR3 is TGTGCCAGCAGCTTAGTGGCTTTAGCAGACAACTACGAGCAGTACTTC.

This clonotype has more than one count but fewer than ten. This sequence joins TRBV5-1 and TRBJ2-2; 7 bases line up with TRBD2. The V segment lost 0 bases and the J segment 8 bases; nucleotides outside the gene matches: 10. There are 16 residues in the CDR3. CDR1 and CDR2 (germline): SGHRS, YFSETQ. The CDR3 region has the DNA TGCGCCAGCAGCTTGGATCGGGGCGGGAGTTCTGGGGAGCTGTTTTTT. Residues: CASSLDRGGSSGELFF. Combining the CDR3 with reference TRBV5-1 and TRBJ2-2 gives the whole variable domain KAGVTQTPRYLIKTRGQQVTLSCSPISGHRSVSWYQQTPGQGLQFLFEYFSETQRNKGNFPGRFSGRQFSNSRSEMNVSTLELGDSALYLCASSLDRGGSSGELFFGEGSRLTVL.

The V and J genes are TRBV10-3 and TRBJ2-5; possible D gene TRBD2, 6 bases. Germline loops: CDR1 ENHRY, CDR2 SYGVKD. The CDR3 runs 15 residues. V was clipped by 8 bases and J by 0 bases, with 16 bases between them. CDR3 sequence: CAIGRRGPYQETQYF. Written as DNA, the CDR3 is TGTGCCATCGGCCGGCGGGGTCCGTACCAAGAGACCCAGTACTTC.

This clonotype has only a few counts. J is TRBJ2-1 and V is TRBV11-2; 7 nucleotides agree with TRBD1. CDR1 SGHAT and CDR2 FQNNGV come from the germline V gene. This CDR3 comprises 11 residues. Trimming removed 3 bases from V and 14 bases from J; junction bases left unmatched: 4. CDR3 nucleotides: TGTGCCAGCAGCTTGGGGGACAGTAAGTTCTTC. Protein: CASSLGDSKFF.

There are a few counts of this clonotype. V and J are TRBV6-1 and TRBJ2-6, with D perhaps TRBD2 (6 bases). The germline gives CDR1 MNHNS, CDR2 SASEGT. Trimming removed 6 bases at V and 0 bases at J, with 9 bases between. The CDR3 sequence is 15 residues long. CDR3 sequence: CASRGGDSGANVLTF. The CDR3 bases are TGTGCCAGCAGGGGAGGAGACTCTGGGGCCAACGTCCTGACTTTC.

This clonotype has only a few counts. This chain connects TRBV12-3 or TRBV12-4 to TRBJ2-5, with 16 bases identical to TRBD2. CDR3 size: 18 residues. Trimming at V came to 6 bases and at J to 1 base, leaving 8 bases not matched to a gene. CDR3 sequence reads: CASSPGTSGRGTQETQYF. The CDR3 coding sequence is TGTGCCAGCAGCCCCGGGACTAGCGGGAGGGGTACCCAAGAGACCCAGTACTTC.